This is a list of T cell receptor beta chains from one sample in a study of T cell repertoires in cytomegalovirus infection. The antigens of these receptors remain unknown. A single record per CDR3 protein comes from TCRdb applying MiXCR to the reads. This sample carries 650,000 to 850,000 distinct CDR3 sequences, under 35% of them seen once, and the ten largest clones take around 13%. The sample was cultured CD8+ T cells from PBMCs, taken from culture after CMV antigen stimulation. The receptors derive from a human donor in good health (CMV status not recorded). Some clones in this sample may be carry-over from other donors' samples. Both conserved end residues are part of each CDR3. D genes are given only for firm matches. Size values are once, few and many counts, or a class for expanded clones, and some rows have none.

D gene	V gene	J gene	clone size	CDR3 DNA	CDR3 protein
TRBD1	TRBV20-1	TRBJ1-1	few	TGCAGTGCTAGGGGACAGGGGTCCACTGAAGCTTTCTTT	CSARGQGSTEAFF
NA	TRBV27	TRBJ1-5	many	TGTGCCAGCAGTTTAATTAGCAATCAGCCCCAGCATTTT	CASSLISNQPQHF
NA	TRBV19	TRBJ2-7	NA	TGTGCCAGTAGTATAGCTCCGGGACTTCGGTACGAGCAGTACTTC	CASSIAPGLRYEQYF
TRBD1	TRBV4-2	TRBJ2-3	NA	TGTGCCAGCAGCCAACGTCAGGGGGATTTGGATACGCAGTATTTT	CASSQRQGDLDTQYF
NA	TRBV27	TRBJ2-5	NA	TGTGCCAGCAGTCCGGGACAATACCAAGAGACCCAGTACTTC	CASSPGQYQETQYF
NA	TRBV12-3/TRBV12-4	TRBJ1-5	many	TGTGCCAGCAGTTTCGGACAGTATAGCAATCAGCCCCAGCATTTT	CASSFGQYSNQPQHF
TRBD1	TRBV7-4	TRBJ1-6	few	TGTGCCAGCAGCCTCCCGCAGGGGGCGCGGTCACCCCTCCACTTT	CASSLPQGARSPLHF
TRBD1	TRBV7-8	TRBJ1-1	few	TGTGCCAGCAGCTCCCGGACAGGGAAGAACACTGAAGCTTTCTTT	CASSSRTGKNTEAFF
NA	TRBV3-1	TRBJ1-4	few	TGTGCCAGCAGCCAAGAACGGGTCATAGGTTTTAATGAAAAACTGTTTTTT	CASSQERVIGFNEKLFF
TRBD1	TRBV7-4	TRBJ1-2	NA	TGTGCCAGCAGCTTGTCCGGGACAGGGGGTGGATATGGCTACACCTTC	CASSLSGTGGGYGYTF
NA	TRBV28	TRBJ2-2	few	TGTGCCAGCAGTTTATTTTCCCCAAACACCGGGGAGCTGTTTTTT	CASSLFSPNTGELFF
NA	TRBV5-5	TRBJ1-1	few	TGTGCCAGCAGCTTGTTCGTGGGATCGGATCCTGAAGCTTTCTTT	CASSLFVGSDPEAFF
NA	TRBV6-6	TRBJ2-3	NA	TGTGCCAGCACAAGAGGAGGGGGCTGGATGGATACGCAGTATTTT	CASTRGGGWMDTQYF
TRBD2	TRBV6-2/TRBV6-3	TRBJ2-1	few	TGTGCCAGCAGTTATTCCCTAGCGGGGGGGCAGAGCTCCTACAATGAGCAGTTCTTC	CASSYSLAGGQSSYNEQFF
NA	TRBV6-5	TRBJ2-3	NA	TGTGCCAGCAGTCGAAGACCGGGTGATACGCAGTATTTT	CASSRRPGDTQYF
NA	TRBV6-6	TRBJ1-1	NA	TGTGCCAGCAGTGATCTGGGGATCGGGACTGAAGCTTTCTTT	CASSDLGIGTEAFF
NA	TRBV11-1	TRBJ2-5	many	TGTGCCAGCAGCCTACGACAGGCCCAAGAGACCCAGTACTTC	CASSLRQAQETQYF
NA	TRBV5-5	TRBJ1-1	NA	TGTGCCAGCAGCTCGCCAGGAATGAACACTGAAGCTTTCTTT	CASSSPGMNTEAFF
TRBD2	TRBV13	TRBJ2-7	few	TGTGCCAGCAGCGAAATAGCGGGGGGGCCTAGGTTCCAGCAGTACTTC	CASSEIAGGPRFQQYF
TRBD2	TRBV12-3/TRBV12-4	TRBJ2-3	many	TGTGCCAGCAGTTTAGGCGGGGGGGCTGTCACAGATACGCAGTATTTT	CASSLGGGAVTDTQYF
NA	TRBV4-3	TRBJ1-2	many	TGCGCCAGCAGCCGTATGGGACACGAAGCCTTTAACTATGGCTACACCTTC	CASSRMGHEAFNYGYTF
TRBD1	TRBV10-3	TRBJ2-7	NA	TGTGGCATCAGCAAAGTCTCCCGGGACAGGGCTTACGAGCAGTACTTC	CGISKVSRDRAYEQYF
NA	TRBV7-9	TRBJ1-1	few	TGTGCCAGCAGCTTAGTGGTCCTTTGGGGGGAAGCTTTCTTT	CASSLVVLWGEAFF
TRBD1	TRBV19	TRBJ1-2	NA	TGTGCCAGTTCGGGACAGGTTCTGCGGTATGGCTACACCTTC	CASSGQVLRYGYTF
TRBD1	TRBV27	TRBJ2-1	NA	TGTGCCAGCCTCCCCCGGACAGGTCCCTCGAGCAATGAGCAGTTCTTC	CASLPRTGPSSNEQFF
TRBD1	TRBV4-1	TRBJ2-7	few	TGCGCCAGCAGCCAACTTTTTACAGGGGAAAACTACGAGCAGTACTTC	CASSQLFTGENYEQYF
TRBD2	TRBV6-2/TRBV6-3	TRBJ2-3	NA	TGTGCCAGCAGCCCTTCCACCGGGACTACAAGCACAGATACGCAGTATTTT	CASSPSTGTTSTDTQYF
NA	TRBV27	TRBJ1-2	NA	TGTGCCAGCAGTTTAAGGGTCAGGGAGAGGACTAACTATGGCTACACCTTC	CASSLRVRERTNYGYTF
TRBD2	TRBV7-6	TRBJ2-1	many	TGTGCCAGCAGCCCCAGCGGGGGCTCCTACAATGAGCAGTTCTTC	CASSPSGGSYNEQFF
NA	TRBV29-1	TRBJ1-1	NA	TGCAGCGGTGAAGACACTGAAGCTTTCTTT	CSGEDTEAFF
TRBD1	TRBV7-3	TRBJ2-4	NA	TGTGCCAGCAGCTTAGAGTTACAGGGGGCGACCAAAAACATTCAGTACTTC	CASSLELQGATKNIQYF
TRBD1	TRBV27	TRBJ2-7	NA	TGTGCCAGCAGTCCGAGCCTACTCGGACAGGCTACCTACGAGCAGTACTTC	CASSPSLLGQATYEQYF
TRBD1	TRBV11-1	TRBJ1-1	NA	TGTGCCAGCAGCCCTAGACAGGGGATTCGAACTGAAGCTTTCTTT	CASSPRQGIRTEAFF
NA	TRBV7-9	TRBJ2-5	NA	TGTGCCAGCAGGAAAATCCACGGGGCACATCAAGAGACCCAGTACTTC	CASRKIHGAHQETQYF
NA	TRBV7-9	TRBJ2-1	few	TGTGCCAGCACCCTCGTGATCGGGGGATACAATGAGCAGTTCTTC	CASTLVIGGYNEQFF
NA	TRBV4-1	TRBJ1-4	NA	TGCGCCAGCAGCCGGAGGGAGGAGGTGAATGAAAAACTGTTTTTT	CASSRREEVNEKLFF
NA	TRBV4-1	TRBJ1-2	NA	TGCGCCAGCAGCCAAGGAGTCGGACCGGACTATGGCTACACCTTC	CASSQGVGPDYGYTF
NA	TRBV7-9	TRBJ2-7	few	TGTGCCAGCCACCGTGTGGGGACGGCATCCTACGAGCAGTACTTC	CASHRVGTASYEQYF
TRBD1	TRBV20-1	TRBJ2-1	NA	TGCAGTGCTAGAGTAGGGGGCAGGAACAATGAGCAGTTCTTC	CSARVGGRNNEQFF
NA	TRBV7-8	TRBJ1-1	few	TGTGCCAGCAGCTCCTATGTGTCGGCCCCCCGGCCTGAAGCTTTCTTT	CASSSYVSAPRPEAFF
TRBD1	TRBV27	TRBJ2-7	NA	TGTGCCAGCAGTCAGGGGGCCAGCGGCGAGCAGTACTTC	CASSQGASGEQYF
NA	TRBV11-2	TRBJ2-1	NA	TGTGCCAGCAGCTTCCTCGCGGGGGCCTCGGAGGAGCAGTTCTTC	CASSFLAGASEEQFF
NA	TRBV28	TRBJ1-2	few	TGTGCCAGCAGTGTCTTTTTTGGGGGGCATGGCTACACCTTC	CASSVFFGGHGYTF
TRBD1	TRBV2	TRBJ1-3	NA	TGTGCCAGCAGGGGGACAGGGACAGACACCATATATTTT	CASRGTGTDTIYF
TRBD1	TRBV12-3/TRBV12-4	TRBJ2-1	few	TGTGCCAGCAGAGCCCTGACAGGGGTCAATGAGCAGTTCTTC	CASRALTGVNEQFF
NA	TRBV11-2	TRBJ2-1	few	TGTGCCAGCAGCTCTGGGGGTAGGACACCCTCCTACAATGAGCAGTTCTTC	CASSSGGRTPSYNEQFF
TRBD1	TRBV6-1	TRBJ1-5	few	TGTGCCAGCAGTTCCCGGACCGGACAGGGGGCGAAAAAGCCCCAGCATTTT	CASSSRTGQGAKKPQHF
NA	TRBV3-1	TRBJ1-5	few	TGTGCCAGCAGCCAAGAGGGAGGGGGAGTGGGCAATCAGCCCCAGCATTTT	CASSQEGGGVGNQPQHF